A selection of T cell receptor beta chains follows, all from one sample in a study of human T cells and chemical hapten exposure. TCRdb reanalysed the RACE reads using MiXCR and keeps one entry per CDR3 protein. The table has about 97,000 distinct CDR3 sequences, about 28% seen once. Sequencing used whole blood, obtained in connection with sensitization to the hapten diphenylcyclopropenone (DPC). The receptors come from a man between 40 and 49 years old with alopecia areata. Some clones in this sample may be carry-over from other donors' samples. CDR3s leave out the opening cysteine and the closing phenylalanine or tryptophan. The order of the fields is V gene, J gene, CDR3 protein.

V: TRBV28; J: TRBJ1-5; CDR3: ASSLMGVEPQH
V: TRBV6-2/TRBV6-3; J: TRBJ1-2; CDR3: ASKPPTAYGYT
V: TRBV20-1; J: TRBJ1-5; CDR3: SATQVVRQVNQPQH
V: TRBV28; J: TRBJ1-1; CDR3: ASSLGGARGTEAF
V: TRBV12-3/TRBV12-4; J: TRBJ1-5; CDR3: ASSRQDIGATQPQH
V: TRBV12-3/TRBV12-4; J: TRBJ2-1; CDR3: ASSRTGGYNEQF
V: TRBV12-2; J: TRBJ2-3; CDR3: ASRLGAQLAGGPSSGTDTQY
V: TRBV6-5; J: TRBJ2-3; CDR3: ASSRTLTDTQY
V: TRBV10-2; J: TRBJ1-6; CDR3: ASSPAVYNSPLH
V: TRBV5-1; J: TRBJ1-2; CDR3: ASSVRGGYGYT
V: TRBV2; J: TRBJ2-7; CDR3: ASRALEQY
V: TRBV28; J: TRBJ2-1; CDR3: ASLAGGTTNEQF
V: TRBV9; J: TRBJ2-7; CDR3: ASSATGTAYEQY
V: TRBV20-1; J: TRBJ1-5; CDR3: SALDRIASQH
V: TRBV7-9; J: TRBJ1-1; CDR3: ASSHAHPHEAF
V: TRBV6-1; J: TRBJ2-7; CDR3: ASRTTSGISYEQY
V: TRBV20-1; J: TRBJ2-3; CDR3: SAPRPGQGCPDTQY
V: TRBV29-1; J: TRBJ2-3; CDR3: SVGPASGRVTDTQY
V: TRBV6-2/TRBV6-3; J: TRBJ1-1; CDR3: ASNTGSGTEAF
V: TRBV10-1; J: TRBJ2-7; CDR3: ASSSSGSPYEQY
V: TRBV6-4; J: TRBJ2-2; CDR3: ASSDSPETGELF
V: TRBV6-2/TRBV6-3; J: TRBJ1-5; CDR3: ASSPGTGHQPQH